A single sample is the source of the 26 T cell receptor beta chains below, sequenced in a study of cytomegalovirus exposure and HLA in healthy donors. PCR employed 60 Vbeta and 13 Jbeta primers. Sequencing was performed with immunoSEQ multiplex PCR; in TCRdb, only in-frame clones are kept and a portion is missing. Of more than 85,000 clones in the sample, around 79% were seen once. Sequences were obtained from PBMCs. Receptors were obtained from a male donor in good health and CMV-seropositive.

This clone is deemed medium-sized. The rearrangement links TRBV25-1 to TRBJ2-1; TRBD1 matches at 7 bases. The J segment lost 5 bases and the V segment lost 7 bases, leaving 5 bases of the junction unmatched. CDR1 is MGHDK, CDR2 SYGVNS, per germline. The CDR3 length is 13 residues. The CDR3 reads CASIGTENNEQFF. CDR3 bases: TGTGCCAGCATCGGGACAGAGAACAATGAGCAGTTCTTC.

CDR3 sequence (DNA): TGCGCCAGCAGCGGCAAACAGGGGATGAACACTGAAGCTTTCTTT. This translates into CASSGKQGMNTEAFF. This sequence joins TRBV5-1 and TRBJ1-1, with 7 positions matching TRBD1. Germline CDR1 and CDR2: SGHRS and YFSETQ. Unmatched junction bases numbered 6, after V lost 4 bases and J lost 0 bases. The CDR3 contains 15 residues.

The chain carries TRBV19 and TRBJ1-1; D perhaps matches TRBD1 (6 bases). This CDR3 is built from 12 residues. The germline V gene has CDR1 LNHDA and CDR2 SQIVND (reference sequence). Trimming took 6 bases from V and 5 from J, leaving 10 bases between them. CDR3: CASSLRGTEAFF. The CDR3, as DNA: TGTGCCAGTAGCTTAAGGGGGACTGAAGCTTTCTTT.

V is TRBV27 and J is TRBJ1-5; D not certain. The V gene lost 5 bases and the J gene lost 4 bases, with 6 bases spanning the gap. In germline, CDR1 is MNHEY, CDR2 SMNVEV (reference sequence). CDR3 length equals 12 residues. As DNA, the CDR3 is TGTGCCAGCAGTCAACGGAATCAGCCCCAGCATTTT. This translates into CASSQRNQPQHF.

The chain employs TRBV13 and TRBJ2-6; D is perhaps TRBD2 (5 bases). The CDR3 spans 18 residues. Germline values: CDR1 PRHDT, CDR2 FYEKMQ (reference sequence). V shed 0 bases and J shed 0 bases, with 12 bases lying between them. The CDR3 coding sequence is TGTGCCAGCAGCTTAGGCGTCGACGGGATCTCTGGGGCCAACGTCCTGACTTTC. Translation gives CASSLGVDGISGANVLTF.

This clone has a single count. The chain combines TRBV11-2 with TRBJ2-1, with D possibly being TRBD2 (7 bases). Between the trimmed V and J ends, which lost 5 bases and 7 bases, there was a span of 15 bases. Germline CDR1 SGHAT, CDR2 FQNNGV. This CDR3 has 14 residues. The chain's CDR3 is CASSLSGGPNEQFF. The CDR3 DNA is TGTGCCAGCAGCCTGTCGGGGGGCCCGAATGAGCAGTTCTTC.

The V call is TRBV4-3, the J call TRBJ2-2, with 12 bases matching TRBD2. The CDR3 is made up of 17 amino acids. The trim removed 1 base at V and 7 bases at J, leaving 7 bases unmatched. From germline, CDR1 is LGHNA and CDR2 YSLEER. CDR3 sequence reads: CASSQATSGGLGGELFF. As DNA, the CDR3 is TGCGCCAGCAGCCAAGCGACTAGCGGGGGCCTCGGCGGGGAGCTGTTTTTT.

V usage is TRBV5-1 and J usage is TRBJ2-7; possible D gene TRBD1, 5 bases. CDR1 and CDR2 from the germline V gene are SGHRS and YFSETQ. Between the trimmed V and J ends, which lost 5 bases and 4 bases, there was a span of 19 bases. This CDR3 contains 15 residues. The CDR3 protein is CASSWGTGLSYEQYF. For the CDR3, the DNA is TGCGCCAGCAGTTGGGGAACAGGCCTCTCTTACGAGCAGTACTTC.

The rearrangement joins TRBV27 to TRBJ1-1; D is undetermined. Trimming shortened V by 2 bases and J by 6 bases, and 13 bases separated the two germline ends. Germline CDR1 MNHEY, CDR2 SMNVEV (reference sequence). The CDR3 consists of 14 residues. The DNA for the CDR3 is TGTGCCAGCAGTTTAGCGGCGGGGATTCCTGAAGCTTTCTTT. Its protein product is CASSLAAGIPEAFF.

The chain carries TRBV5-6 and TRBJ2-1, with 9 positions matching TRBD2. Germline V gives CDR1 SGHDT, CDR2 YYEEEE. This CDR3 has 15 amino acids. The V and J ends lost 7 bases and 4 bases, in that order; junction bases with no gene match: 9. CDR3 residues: CASAQSGGWYNEQFF. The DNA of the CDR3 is TGTGCCAGCGCCCAGAGCGGGGGGTGGTACAATGAGCAGTTCTTC.

CDR3 nucleotide sequence: TGTGCCAGCAGCGTAGAATCGGACAGGGGGCATACCGGGGAGCTGTTTTTT. Its translation is CASSVESDRGHTGELFF. The J gene is TRBJ2-2, the V gene TRBV9; the match to TRBD1 covers 11 bases. CDR1 is SGDLS, CDR2 YYNGEE, per germline. CDR3 size: 17 residues. J gave up 5 bases and V 0 bases, and 6 bases lay outside the gene matches.

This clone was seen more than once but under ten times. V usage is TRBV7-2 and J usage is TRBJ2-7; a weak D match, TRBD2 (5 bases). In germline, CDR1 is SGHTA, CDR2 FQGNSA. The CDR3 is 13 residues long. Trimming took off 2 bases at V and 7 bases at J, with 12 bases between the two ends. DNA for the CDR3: TGTGCCAGCAGCTTAAACGGGGTCGGTGAGCAGTACTTC. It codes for CASSLNGVGEQYF.

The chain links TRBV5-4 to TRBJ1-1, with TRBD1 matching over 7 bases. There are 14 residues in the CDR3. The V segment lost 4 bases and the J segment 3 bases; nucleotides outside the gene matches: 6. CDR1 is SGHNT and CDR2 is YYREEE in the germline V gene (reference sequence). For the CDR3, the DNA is TGTGCCAGCAGCGTCAGGGGGGTGGACACTGAAGCTTTCTTT. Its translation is CASSVRGVDTEAFF. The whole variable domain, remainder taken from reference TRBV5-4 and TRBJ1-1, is ETGVTQSPTHLIKTRGQQVTLRCSSQSGHNTVSWYQQALGQGPQFIFQYYREEENGRGNFPPRFSGLQFPNYSSELNVNALELDDSALYLCASSVRGVDTEAFFGQGTRLTVV.

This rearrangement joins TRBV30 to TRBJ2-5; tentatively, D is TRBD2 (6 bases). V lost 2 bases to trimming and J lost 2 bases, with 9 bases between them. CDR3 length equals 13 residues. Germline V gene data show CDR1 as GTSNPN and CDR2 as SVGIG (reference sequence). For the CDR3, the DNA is TGTGCCTGGAGTACGCGGGGTCAAGAGACCCAGTACTTC. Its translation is CAWSTRGQETQYF.

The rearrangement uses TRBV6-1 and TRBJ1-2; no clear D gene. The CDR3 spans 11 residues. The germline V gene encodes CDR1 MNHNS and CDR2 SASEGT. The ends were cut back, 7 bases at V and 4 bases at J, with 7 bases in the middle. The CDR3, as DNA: TGTGCCAGCAACGCGATCTATGGCTACACCTTC. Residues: CASNAIYGYTF.

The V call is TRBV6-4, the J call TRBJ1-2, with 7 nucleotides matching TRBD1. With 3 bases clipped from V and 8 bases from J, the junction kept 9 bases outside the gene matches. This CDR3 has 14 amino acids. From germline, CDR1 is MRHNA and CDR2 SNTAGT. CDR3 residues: CASSEFPGGRGYTF. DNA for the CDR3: TGTGCCAGCAGTGAATTCCCAGGGGGAAGAGGCTACACCTTC.

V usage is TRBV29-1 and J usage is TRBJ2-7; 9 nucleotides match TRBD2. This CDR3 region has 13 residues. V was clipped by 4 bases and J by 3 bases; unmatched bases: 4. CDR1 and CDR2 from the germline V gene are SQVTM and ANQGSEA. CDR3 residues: CSVAAGGYYEQYF. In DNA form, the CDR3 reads TGCAGCGTTGCAGCGGGGGGCTACTACGAGCAGTACTTC.

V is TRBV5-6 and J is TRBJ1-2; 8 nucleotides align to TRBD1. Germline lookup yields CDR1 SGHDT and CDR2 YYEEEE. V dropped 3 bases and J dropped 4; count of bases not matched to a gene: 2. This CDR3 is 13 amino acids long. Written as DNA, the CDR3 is TGTGCCAGCAGCTGGGGACAGGCCTATGGCTACACCTTC. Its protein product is CASSWGQAYGYTF.

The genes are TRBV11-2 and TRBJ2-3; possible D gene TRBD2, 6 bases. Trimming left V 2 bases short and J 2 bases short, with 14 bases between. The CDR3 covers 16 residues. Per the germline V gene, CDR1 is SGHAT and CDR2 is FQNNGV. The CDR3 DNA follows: TGTGCCAGCAGCTTACGCGGGGCGCCTCCCACAGATACGCAGTATTTT. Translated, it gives CASSLRGAPPTDTQYF. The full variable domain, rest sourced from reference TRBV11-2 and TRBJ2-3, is EAGVAQSPRYKIIEKRQSVAFWCNPISGHATLYWYQQILGQGPKLLIQFQNNGVVDDSQLPKDRFSAERLKGVDSTLKIQPAKLEDSAVYLCASSLRGAPPTDTQYFGPGTRLTVL.

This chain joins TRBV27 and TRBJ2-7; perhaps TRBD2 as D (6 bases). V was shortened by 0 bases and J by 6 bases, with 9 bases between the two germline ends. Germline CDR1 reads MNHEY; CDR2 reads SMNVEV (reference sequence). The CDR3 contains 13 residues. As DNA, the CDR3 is TGTGCCAGCAGTTTATCGGTGGGGGGCGAGCAGTACTTC. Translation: CASSLSVGGEQYF.

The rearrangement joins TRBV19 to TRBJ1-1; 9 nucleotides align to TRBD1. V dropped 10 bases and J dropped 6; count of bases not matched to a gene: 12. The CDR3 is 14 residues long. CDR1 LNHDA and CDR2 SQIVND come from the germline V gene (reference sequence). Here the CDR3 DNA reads TGTGCCACCGCGCCACGGACAGGGGCCCCTGAAGCTTTCTTT. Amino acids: CATAPRTGAPEAFF.

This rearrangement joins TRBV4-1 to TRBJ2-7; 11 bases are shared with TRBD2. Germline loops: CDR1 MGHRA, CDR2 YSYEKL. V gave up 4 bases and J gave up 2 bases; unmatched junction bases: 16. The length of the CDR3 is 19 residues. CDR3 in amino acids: CASSRTLGLAGPDTYEQYF. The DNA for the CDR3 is TGCGCCAGCAGCCGCACCCTAGGACTAGCGGGTCCGGATACCTACGAGCAGTACTTC.

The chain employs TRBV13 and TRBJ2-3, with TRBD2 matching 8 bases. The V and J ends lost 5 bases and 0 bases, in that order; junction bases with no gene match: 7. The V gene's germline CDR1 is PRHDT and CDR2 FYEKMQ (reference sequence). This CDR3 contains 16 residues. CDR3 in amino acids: CASSPAGARSTDTQYF. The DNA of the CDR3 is TGTGCCAGCAGCCCAGCGGGGGCTCGTAGCACAGATACGCAGTATTTT.

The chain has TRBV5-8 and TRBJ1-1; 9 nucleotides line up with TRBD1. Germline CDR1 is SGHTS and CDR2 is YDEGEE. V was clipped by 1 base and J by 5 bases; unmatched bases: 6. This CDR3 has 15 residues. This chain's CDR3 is CASSLMDRGGTEAFF. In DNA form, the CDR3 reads TGTGCCAGCAGCTTGATGGACAGGGGTGGGACTGAAGCTTTCTTT.

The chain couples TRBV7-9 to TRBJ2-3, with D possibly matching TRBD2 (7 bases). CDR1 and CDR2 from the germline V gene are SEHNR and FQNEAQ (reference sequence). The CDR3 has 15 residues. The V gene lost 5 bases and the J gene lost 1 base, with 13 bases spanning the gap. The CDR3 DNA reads TGTGCCAGCAGCCTGTGGGGGGGCGGCACAGATACGCAGTATTTT. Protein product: CASSLWGGGTDTQYF.

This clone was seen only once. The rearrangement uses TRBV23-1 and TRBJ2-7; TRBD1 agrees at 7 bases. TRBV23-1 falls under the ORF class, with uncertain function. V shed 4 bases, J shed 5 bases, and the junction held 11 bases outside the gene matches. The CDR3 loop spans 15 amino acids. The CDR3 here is CASSPGTVPRHEQYF. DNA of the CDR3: TGCGCCAGCAGTCCGGGGACAGTCCCTCGCCACGAGCAGTACTTC.